Listed here are 27 T cell receptor beta chains from one sample, sequenced in a study of radiation and T cells in renal cell carcinoma. Treatment reported: treatment-naive control, cytoreductive nephrectomy. Assay: immunoSEQ multiplex PCR; the TCRdb copy retains only in-frame clones and omits some. The table records 18,000 or so clones, around 63% of them present only once. The sample here was tumor tissue, taken from a patient whose treatment was nephrectomy without radiotherapy. These receptors were obtained from a man aged 45-65 years with renal cell carcinoma.

The rearrangement links TRBV5-1 to TRBJ1-2; possibly TRBD1 for D (5 bases). The CDR3 length is 14 residues. Trimming removed 0 bases from V and 5 bases from J, with 11 bases in between. Germline V gene lookup returns CDR1 SGHRS and CDR2 YFSETQ. The DNA for the CDR3 is TGCGCCAGCAGCTTGGTGGGGGATCAATATGGCTACACCTTC. This sequence encodes CASSLVGDQYGYTF.

The V gene is TRBV6-6, the J gene TRBJ2-5; D not certain. Germline V lookup: CDR1 MNHNY, CDR2 SVGAGI (reference sequence). This CDR3 is 12 amino acids long. Deletions cut 2 bases from V and 4 bases from J, with 5 bases between. In DNA, the CDR3 is TGTGCCAGCAGTTACGGCAGAGAGACCCAGTACTTC. Its translation is CASSYGRETQYF.

This rearrangement joins TRBV4-2 to TRBJ2-7, with D possibly matching TRBD2 (5 bases). This CDR3 has 15 amino acids. The germline V gene encodes CDR1 LGHNA and CDR2 YNFKEQ. V dropped 2 bases and J dropped 9 bases, with 20 bases sitting between them. The CDR3 spells CASSQLAAVSRAQYF. The CDR3 DNA is TGTGCCAGCAGCCAACTAGCTGCAGTTTCACGCGCGCAGTACTTC.

The genes are TRBV6-5 and TRBJ2-7; TRBD1 matches at 7 bases. CDR3 length: 15 amino acids. Germline V gene data show CDR1 as MNHEY and CDR2 as SVGAGI. V dropped 8 bases and J dropped 0; count of bases not matched to a gene: 10. CDR3: CASRKQGSPSYEQYF. As DNA, the CDR3 is TGTGCCAGCCGGAAACAGGGGTCCCCCTCCTACGAGCAGTACTTC.

The rearrangement joins TRBV6-6 to TRBJ1-4; unclear D gene. The CDR3 loop spans 12 amino acids. V shed 2 bases and J shed 6 bases, with 4 bases lying between them. CDR1 and CDR2 from the germline V gene are MNHNY and SVGAGI (reference sequence). The DNA of the CDR3 is TGTGCCAGCAGTTACATGGATGAAAAACTGTTTTTT. Amino acids: CASSYMDEKLFF.

This clone has more than one count but fewer than ten. The rearrangement joins TRBV5-4 to TRBJ2-1; 8 nucleotides align to TRBD1. The V and J ends lost 5 bases and 5 bases, in that order; junction bases with no gene match: 9. The germline gives CDR1 SGHNT, CDR2 YYREEE (reference sequence). This CDR3 comprises 15 residues. CDR3 amino acids: CASSKPGQEDNEQFF. As DNA, the CDR3 is TGTGCCAGCAGTAAGCCGGGACAGGAAGACAATGAGCAGTTCTTC.

This clone is classed as medium-sized (0.01 to 0.1%). The genes are TRBV29-1 and TRBJ2-7; 7 bases map to TRBD1. Looked up from germline, CDR1 is SQVTM and CDR2 is ANQGSEA. J was trimmed by 4 bases and V by 6 bases; bases with no gene match: 9. The CDR3 spans 13 residues. This CDR3 reads CSVRTGDRYEQYF. In DNA, the CDR3 is TGCAGCGTCCGTACAGGGGATCGGTACGAGCAGTACTTC.

The chain combines TRBV30 with TRBJ2-5; 10 positions match TRBD1. The V gene end was trimmed by 0 bases and the J gene end by 2 bases; junction bases not matched to a gene: 9. The length of the CDR3 is 17 residues. Germline CDR1 is GTSNPN and CDR2 is SVGIG (reference sequence). CDR3 sequence (DNA): TGTGCCTGGAGTGTCCCCCGGACAGGGGGAGTACAAGAGACCCAGTACTTC. The encoded protein is CAWSVPRTGGVQETQYF. Filled out from reference TRBV30 and TRBJ2-5, the complete variable domain reads SQTIHQWPATLVQPVGSPLSLECTVEGTSNPNLYWYRQAAGRGLQLLFYSVGIGQISSEVPQNLSASRPQDRQFILSSKKLLLSDSGFYLCAWSVPRTGGVQETQYFGPGTRLLVL.

The chain is built from TRBV6-5 and TRBJ2-5; no clear D. Per the germline V gene, CDR1 is MNHEY and CDR2 is SVGAGI. The V and J ends lost 2 bases and 8 bases respectively, with 12 bases between them. This CDR3 is built from 13 residues. The CDR3 loop reads CASSYRAKRTQYF. The CDR3 bases are TGTGCCAGCAGTTACAGAGCGAAGAGAACCCAGTACTTC.

The rearrangement links TRBV6-5 to TRBJ1-4; 10 bases are shared with TRBD1. V trimming: 6 bases; J trimming: 11 bases; junction bases outside the gene matches: 12. Per the germline V gene, CDR1 is MNHEY and CDR2 is SVGAGI. The CDR3 covers 15 residues. The CDR3 DNA reads TGTGCCAGCAGCCTGGGAGGGACAGGGGCCGGGAAACTGTTTTTT. This translates into CASSLGGTGAGKLFF.

This clone qualifies as medium-sized. The chain combines TRBV6-4 with TRBJ2-3, with TRBD2 matching 12 bases. V was clipped by 4 bases and J by 4 bases; unmatched bases: 3. The CDR3 is 15 amino acids. Looked up from germline, CDR1 is MRHNA and CDR2 is SNTAGT. The chain's CDR3 is CASSASSGGADTQYF. CDR3 bases: TGTGCCAGCAGTGCGTCTAGCGGGGGGGCAGATACGCAGTATTTT.

This sequence joins TRBV6-5 and TRBJ1-2; 8 nucleotides match TRBD1. CDR3 size: 15 residues. Germline CDR1 reads MNHEY; CDR2 reads SVGAGI. V trimming: 4 bases; J trimming: 4 bases; junction bases outside the gene matches: 8. CDR3 DNA: TGTGCCAGCAGTTCTGGGACAGGCCTATTCTATGGCTACACCTTC. It yields the protein CASSSGTGLFYGYTF.

The chain uses TRBV28 and TRBJ2-2, with D hard to call. V was pared by 4 bases and J by 0 bases, with 3 bases between. This CDR3 has 13 residues. CDR1 and CDR2 (germline): MDHEN, SYDVKM. The CDR3, as DNA: TGTGCCAGCAGTTCCACGAACACCGGGGAGCTGTTTTTT. This encodes CASSSTNTGELFF.

This clone showed up just a few times. The CDR3 sequence is CASTTRATSTDTQYF. DNA of the CDR3: TGTGCCAGCACCACACGGGCAACTAGCACAGATACGCAGTATTTT. The genes are TRBV2 and TRBJ2-3; D is unresolved. The CDR3 totals 15 residues. Germline V gene sequence: CDR1 SNHLY, CDR2 FYNNEI. Trimming stripped 7 bases from V and 0 bases from J, with 14 bases between.

This chain connects TRBV7-3 to TRBJ2-6; tentatively, D is TRBD1 (5 bases). The V gene lost 4 bases and the J gene lost 0 bases, with 16 bases spanning the gap. The CDR3 spans 18 residues. Germline values: CDR1 SGHTA, CDR2 FQGTGA. CDR3 loop: CASSSLVGPNSGANVLTF. CDR3 nucleotide sequence: TGTGCCAGCAGCTCCCTCGTGGGGCCGAACTCTGGGGCCAACGTCCTGACTTTC.

This clone is judged medium-sized. The chain is built from TRBV4-2 and TRBJ2-2; D may be TRBD1 (6 bases). Germline V CDR1 and CDR2: LGHNA, YNFKEQ. This CDR3 comprises 14 residues. The ends were cut back, 5 bases at V and 7 bases at J, with 14 bases in the middle. The CDR3 nucleotides are TGTGCCAGCAGCGTAACAGGGTCGGGCGGGGAGCTGTTTTTT. It yields the protein CASSVTGSGGELFF.

CDR3 bases: TGTGCCAGCAGCTTAGGGCTCCTCGGGTGGAATGAGCAGTTCTTC. It codes for CASSLGLLGWNEQFF. The J gene is TRBJ2-1, the V gene TRBV13, with unresolved D. The V gene lost 0 bases and the J gene lost 7 bases, with 13 bases spanning the gap. From germline, CDR1 is PRHDT and CDR2 FYEKMQ (reference sequence). The CDR3 has 15 amino acids.

The sample holds a few counts of this clone. This chain connects TRBV7-6 to TRBJ2-5; D remains unclear. The V gene's germline CDR1 is SGHVS and CDR2 FNYEAQ. The CDR3 is 15 residues long. V dropped 4 bases and J dropped 4 bases, with 16 bases sitting between them. The CDR3 spells CASSSETSTGETQYF. In DNA form, the CDR3 reads TGTGCCAGCAGCTCAGAAACTTCTACGGGAGAGACCCAGTACTTC.

This chain connects TRBV11-2 to TRBJ2-3, with D maybe TRBD2 (7 bases). The CDR3 extends over 15 amino acids. V lost 0 bases to trimming and J lost 2 bases, with 9 bases between them. CDR1 and CDR2 (germline): SGHAT, FQNNGV. DNA for the CDR3: TGTGCCAGCAGCTTAGAAGGGGGGGCCACAGATACGCAGTATTTT. Amino acid sequence: CASSLEGGATDTQYF. Supplemented by reference TRBV11-2 and TRBJ2-3, the full variable domain reads EAGVAQSPRYKIIEKRQSVAFWCNPISGHATLYWYQQILGQGPKLLIQFQNNGVVDDSQLPKDRFSAERLKGVDSTLKIQPAKLEDSAVYLCASSLEGGATDTQYFGPGTRLTVL.

The chain joins TRBV2 to TRBJ2-5; D perhaps matches TRBD1 (6 bases). The CDR3 is 14 residues long. V dropped 6 bases and J dropped 5 bases, with 16 bases sitting between them. Looked up from germline, CDR1 is SNHLY and CDR2 is FYNNEI. CDR3 region: CASSLQGFGETQYF. DNA of the CDR3: TGTGCCAGCAGCCTCCAGGGGTTTGGCGAGACCCAGTACTTC.

The CDR3 loop is CASSLGQDYEQYF. The CDR3 bases are TGTGCCAGCAGCTTGGGACAGGACTACGAGCAGTACTTC. This sequence joins TRBV7-2 and TRBJ2-7; 8 bases map to TRBD1. V trimming: 3 bases; J trimming: 3 bases; junction bases outside the gene matches: 1. The CDR3 is made up of 13 amino acids. CDR1 is SGHTA, CDR2 FQGNSA, per germline.

The V and J genes are TRBV18 and TRBJ2-1; D remains ambiguous. V was pared by 2 bases and J by 5 bases, with 16 bases between. CDR1 and CDR2 from the germline V gene are KGHSH and LQKENI. The CDR3 has 16 residues. The CDR3 reads CASSPEVLYTHNEQFF. CDR3 coding DNA: TGTGCCAGCTCACCAGAGGTCCTGTACACCCACAATGAGCAGTTCTTC.

The chain joins TRBV30 to TRBJ1-2; D not certain. Germline CDR1 is GTSNPN and CDR2 is SVGIG (reference sequence). Trimming left V 4 bases short and J 1 base short, with 13 bases between. CDR3 length: 14 amino acids. The chain's CDR3 is CAWTVGEFNYGYTF. CDR3 in DNA: TGTGCCTGGACCGTAGGAGAGTTTAACTATGGCTACACCTTC.

This chain joins TRBV7-3 and TRBJ1-2; tentative D call: TRBD1 (5 bases). Germline-derived CDR1 and CDR2 are SGHTA and FQGTGA. V dropped 6 bases and J dropped 4 bases, with 21 bases sitting between them. The CDR3 covers 16 residues. This chain's CDR3 is CASSSGPGETAYGYTF. The DNA of the CDR3 is TGTGCCAGCAGTTCTGGGCCGGGGGAAACCGCCTATGGCTACACCTTC.

The J gene is TRBJ2-5, the V gene TRBV7-9; tentatively, D is TRBD2 (6 bases). The germline V and J ends were trimmed by 6 bases and 2 bases, with 16 bases remaining between them. The CDR3 is 15 amino acids. Germline CDR1 SEHNR, CDR2 FQNEAQ (reference sequence). DNA for the CDR3: TGTGCCAGCAGTGACACTGCGGGGCCTCAAGAGACCCAGTACTTC. Its translation: CASSDTAGPQETQYF.

The rearrangement links TRBV5-1 to TRBJ1-2; D remains unclear. V lost 0 bases, J lost 2 bases, and 17 bases lay in between. Per germline, CDR1 SGHRS and CDR2 YFSETQ. The CDR3 consists of 17 residues. The CDR3 is CASSLGFGAAENYGYTF. CDR3 in DNA: TGCGCCAGCAGCTTGGGGTTTGGCGCGGCCGAGAACTATGGCTACACCTTC.

This clone qualifies as medium-sized. The chain employs TRBV5-8 and TRBJ2-2; D gene ambiguous. Germline CDR1 is SGHTS and CDR2 is YDEGEE. The V gene lost 4 bases and the J gene lost 6 bases, with 16 bases spanning the gap. The CDR3 is 15 amino acids. This chain's CDR3 is CASSLAPFAAGELFF. The CDR3 region has the DNA TGTGCCAGCAGCCTGGCACCCTTCGCCGCCGGGGAGCTGTTTTTT.